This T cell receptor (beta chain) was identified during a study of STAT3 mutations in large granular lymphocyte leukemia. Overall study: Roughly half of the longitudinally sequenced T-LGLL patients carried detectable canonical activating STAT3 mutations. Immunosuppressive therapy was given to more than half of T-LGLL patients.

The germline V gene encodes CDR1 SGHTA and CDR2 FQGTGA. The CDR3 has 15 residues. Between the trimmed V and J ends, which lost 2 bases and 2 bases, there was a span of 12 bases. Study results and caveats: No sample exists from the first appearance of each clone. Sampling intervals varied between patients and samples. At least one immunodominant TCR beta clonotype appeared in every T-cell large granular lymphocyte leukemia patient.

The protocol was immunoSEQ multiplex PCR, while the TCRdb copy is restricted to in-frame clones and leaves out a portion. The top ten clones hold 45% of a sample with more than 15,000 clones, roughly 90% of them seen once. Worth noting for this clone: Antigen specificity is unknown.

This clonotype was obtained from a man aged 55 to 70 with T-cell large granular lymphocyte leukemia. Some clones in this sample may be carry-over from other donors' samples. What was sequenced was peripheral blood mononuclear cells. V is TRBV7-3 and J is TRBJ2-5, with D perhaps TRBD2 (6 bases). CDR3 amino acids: CASSLGGTKQETQYF. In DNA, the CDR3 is TGTGCCAGCAGCTTAGGGGGGACCAAACAAGAGACCCAGTACTTC.